This TCR beta chain was profiled in a study of cytomegalovirus exposure and HLA in healthy donors. Study-wide points: By HLA locus, TCR association rates varied in a later analysis, with DRB1 showing the most and HLA-C the fewest. When a later analysis compared HLA-associated TCR beta chains with equally common others, the HLA-associated chains turned out to be more clonally expanded and to have lower generation probabilities.

This clone was observed a single time. Its antigen is as yet unknown. This PCR relied on a set of 60 Vbeta primers and 13 Jbeta primers. TCRdb's copy holds only in-frame clones and misses some; the assay was immunoSEQ multiplex PCR. The table lists 120,000 to 150,000 clones, around four fifths of them singletons. The CDR3 is made up of 15 amino acids. With 7 bases removed from V and 4 bases from J, the gap between germline ends came to 19 bases. CDR1 LGHNT and CDR2 FRNRAP come from the germline V gene. The chain has TRBV12-5 and TRBJ2-5; maybe TRBD1 (5 bases). Sequencing was done on a sample of PBMCs. This clonotype was sampled from a male donor in good health and CMV-seropositive. Written as DNA, the CDR3 is TGTGCTAGTGCTTCGACTGGACAAAGGGGAGAGACCCAGTACTTC. Residues: CASASTGQRGETQYF.